This T cell receptor beta chain was captured by sequencing in a study of blood T cell repertoires in COVID-19. Study summary: The United States, Italy and Spain were the sources of the acute and convalescent COVID-19 samples.

The CDR3 spans 13 residues. From germline, CDR1 is MGHRA and CDR2 YSYEKL. V lost 3 bases, J lost 7 bases, and 12 bases lay in between. In the authors' workflow: Reference gene primer amplification yielded estimated nucleated cell counts. The table came from immunoSEQ multiplex PCR; TCRdb's copy has only in-frame clones and leaves some out. V, J and clone size are those of that table, while D and trimming were read from the DNA. The table shows almost 400,000 clones, with over 75% occurring only once. Recruited during active infection, patients (from Seattle) were subsequently followed longitudinally. Sequences were obtained from peripheral blood. This sequence was found in a woman in her fifties or sixties with COVID-19, enrolled during active disease. The V call is TRBV4-1, the J call TRBJ1-1; the D gene is possibly TRBD1 (5 bases). In DNA form, the CDR3 reads TGCGCCAGCAGCCAGACAGAAAATGGTGAAGCTTTCTTT. The encoded protein is CASSQTENGEAFF.